The 16 T cell receptor beta chains reported below all come from one sample, sequenced in a study of molecular identifiers for immune sequencing clone quantification. MiXCR, run by TCRdb on the PCR reads, gives a single entry per CDR3 protein. The profile shows about half a million distinct CDR3 sequences, about a fifth of them singletons. Sequencing input: naive CD8+ T cells from blood, with Jurkat cell RNA spiked in. Subset specified: FACS-sorted CD8+CD4-CCR7+CD45RA+ naive T cells. The receptor source for this set is a human donor in good health. Some libraries in this study had Jurkat cell RNA spiked in.

This clonotype was counted ten times or more. The rearrangement uses TRBV9 and TRBJ2-3; D is uncertain. Germline CDR1 reads SGDLS; CDR2 reads YYNGEE. V lost 4 bases and J lost 4, with 7 bases in between. This CDR3 is built from 12 residues. CDR3 residues: CASSIYSDTQYF. CDR3 DNA sequence: TGTGCCAGCAGCATCTACTCAGATACGCAGTATTTT.

The sample holds a few counts of this clonotype. The chain uses TRBV5-1 and TRBJ2-2; 10 bases line up with TRBD1. Germline CDR1 and CDR2: SGHRS and YFSETQ. The length of the CDR3 is 17 residues. Unmatched junction bases numbered 10, after V lost 4 bases and J lost 4 bases. This CDR3 reads CASSHPGTGDPTGELFF. The CDR3 DNA sequence: TGCGCCAGCAGCCATCCCGGGACAGGGGATCCCACCGGGGAGCTGTTTTTT.

This chain joins TRBV6-2 or TRBV6-3 and TRBJ2-2; either TRBD1 or TRBD2 may fit D (5 bases each). The germline V gene encodes CDR1 MNHEY and CDR2 SVGEGT. Trimming stripped 6 bases from V and 0 bases from J, with 14 bases between. This CDR3 has 16 amino acids. CDR3 residues: CASSPSGTANTGELFF. In DNA, the CDR3 is TGTGCCAGCAGCCCTTCCGGGACCGCGAACACCGGGGAGCTGTTTTTT.

This clonotype was counted ten times or more. The V and J genes are TRBV20-1 and TRBJ2-3; no firm D call. This CDR3 has 14 amino acids. Between the trimmed V and J ends, which lost 6 bases and 3 bases, there was a span of 16 bases. CDR1 is DFQATT and CDR2 is SNEGSKA in the germline V gene (reference sequence). CDR3 nucleotides: TGCAGTGCACTCATGCGATACTTTACAGATACGCAGTATTTT. Protein: CSALMRYFTDTQYF.

The rearrangement joins TRBV6-2 or TRBV6-3 to TRBJ1-1; D unclear. The germline V gene has CDR1 MNHEY and CDR2 SVGEGT. Between the trimmed V and J ends, which lost 6 bases and 1 base, there was a span of 18 bases. The CDR3 length is 16 residues. Here the CDR3 reads CASRGGPQLANTEAFF. The CDR3 nucleotides read TGTGCCAGCAGGGGAGGACCCCAGCTCGCGAACACTGAAGCTTTCTTT.

Note on this clonotype: The CDR3 does not close with the conserved phenylalanine or tryptophan, likely indicating a read error. The chain recombines TRBV4-1 with TRBJ2-1, with D unclear. V lost 3 bases and J 0 bases, leaving 6 bases between the germline ends. This CDR3 comprises 14 residues. Germline V gene sequence: CDR1 MGHRA, CDR2 YSYEKL. The CDR3 coding sequence is TGCGCCAGCAGCCAGACCTACTCCTACAATGAGCAGTTCTCC. This sequence encodes CASSQTYSYNEQFS.

The sample holds many counts of this clonotype. This chain links TRBV6-5 with TRBJ2-6; 9 bases agree with TRBD1. CDR1 and CDR2 (germline): MNHEY, SVGAGI. This CDR3 is built from 19 residues. Losses at the gene ends were 7 bases for V and 2 bases for J; bases not matched to a gene: 15. CDR3 residues: CASTLSGTGTLAGANVLTF. The CDR3, as DNA: TGTGCCAGCACCCTTTCCGGGACAGGGACACTGGCTGGGGCCAACGTCCTGACTTTC.

Many counts were recorded for this clonotype. The rearrangement joins TRBV4-3 to TRBJ2-5; 10 bases align to TRBD2. The CDR3 has 16 amino acids. CDR1 is LGHNA and CDR2 is YSLEER in the germline V gene. V lost 0 bases to trimming and J lost 4 bases; unmatched junction nucleotides: 5. DNA of the CDR3: TGCGCCAGCAGCCAAGATCGAGCGGGAGGGAGAGAGACCCAGTACTTC. This gives the protein CASSQDRAGGRETQYF.

This clonotype turned up a few times. This chain connects TRBV28 to TRBJ2-5; D uncertain. The CDR3 covers 13 residues. Trimming shortened V by 11 bases and J by 2 bases, and 15 bases separated the two germline ends. Germline assignment: CDR1 MDHEN and CDR2 SYDVKM. Written as DNA, the CDR3 is TGTGCCGGCGGTGGTAGTTGGCAAGAGACCCAGTACTTC. Amino acids: CAGGGSWQETQYF. Using reference TRBV28 and TRBJ2-5 for the parts outside the CDR3, the full variable domain is DVKVTQSSRYLVKRTGEKVFLECVQDMDHENMFWYRQDPGLGLRLIYFSYDVKMKEKGDIPEGYSVSREKKERFSLILESASTNQTSMYLCAGGGSWQETQYFGPGTRLLVL.

This clonotype was seen at least ten times. The V and J genes are TRBV6-2 or TRBV6-3 and TRBJ2-7; tentative D call: TRBD2 (5 bases). Trimming stripped 2 bases from V and 5 bases from J, with 13 bases between. CDR3 length equals 14 residues. CDR1 MNHEY and CDR2 SVGEGT come from the germline V gene. The CDR3 DNA reads TGTGCCAGCAGTTACGACCGGGATTTGAACGAGCAGTACTTC. Its translation: CASSYDRDLNEQYF.

In its sample, this clonotype was seen a few times. This may arise from a read error, as a much more abundant clone is one base away. The chain employs TRBV6-6 and TRBJ2-7; D not resolved. The CDR3 is 13 amino acids. Germline V CDR1 and CDR2: MNHNY, SVGAGI (reference sequence). The chain's CDR3 is CASSSDTSYGQYF. CDR3 sequence (DNA): TGTGCCAGCAGTTCCGACACCTCCTACGGGCAGTACTTC.

On this clonotype: A much larger clonotype is one base distant, so this may be a read error. This chain connects TRBV19 to TRBJ2-4; D may be TRBD1 or TRBD2 (5 bases each). This CDR3 has 16 amino acids. The germline V gene has CDR1 LNHDA and CDR2 SQIVND (reference sequence). The ends were cut back, 3 bases at V and 2 bases at J, with 14 bases in the middle. The CDR3 DNA reads TGTGCCAGTAGTATCGGTCAGGGAGAGACCAAAAACATTCAGTACTTC. It yields the protein CASSIGQGETKNIQYF. The complete variable domain, with remaining parts taken from reference TRBV19 and TRBJ2-4, reads DGGITQSPKYLFRKEGQNVTLSCEQNLNHDAMYWYRQDPGQGLRLIYYSQIVNDFQKGDIAEGYSVSREKKESFPLTVTSAQKNPTAFYLCASSIGQGETKNIQYFGAGTRLSVL.

This clonotype occurred a few times. This chain uses TRBV30 with TRBJ2-7; maybe TRBD2 (6 bases). CDR1 GTSNPN and CDR2 SVGIG come from the germline V gene (reference sequence). Trimming removed 2 bases from V and 3 bases from J, with 17 bases in between. This CDR3 contains 15 residues. The CDR3 here is CAWSPSLGGDYEQYF. For the CDR3, the DNA is TGTGCCTGGAGTCCTAGCCTAGGAGGGGACTACGAGCAGTACTTC. Combining the CDR3 with reference TRBV30 and TRBJ2-7 gives the whole variable domain SQTIHQWPATLVQPVGSPLSLECTVEGTSNPNLYWYRQAAGRGLQLLFYSVGIGQISSEVPQNLSASRPQDRQFILSSKKLLLSDSGFYLCAWSPSLGGDYEQYFGPGTRLTVT.

Comments on this clonotype: One junction end does not reproduce the germline sequence, and a read error may be involved. This chain joins TRBV6-5 and TRBJ2-1, with D perhaps matching TRBD2 (7 bases). CDR1 MNHEY and CDR2 SVGAGI come from the germline V gene. This CDR3 spans 17 amino acids. CDR3: CASSTPRGGGMYTEQFF. DNA for the CDR3: TGTGCCAGCAGTACCCCAAGGGGGGGGGGAATGTACACTGAGCAGTTCTTC.

Comment on this clonotype: At one end, the junction sequence differs from germline, possibly due to a read error. The chain combines TRBV6-2 or TRBV6-3 with TRBJ2-1, with D perhaps TRBD1 (5 bases). The CDR3 runs to 15 residues. Germline V gene sequence: CDR1 MNHEY, CDR2 SVGEGT. The CDR3: CASSYLDSSHNEQFF. CDR3 sequence (DNA): TGTGCCAGCAGTTACCTAGACAGCTCCCACAATGAGCAGTTCTTC.

This sequence joins TRBV12-3 or TRBV12-4 and TRBJ2-7; 9 bases fit TRBD1. With V trimmed by 5 bases and J by 6 bases, 8 bases remained unmatched. The CDR3 contains 14 residues. For the CDR3, the DNA is TGTGCCAGCAGTGTGGGACAGGGAAGTACCGAGCAGTACTTC. Translation: CASSVGQGSTEQYF.